The 13 T cell receptor beta chains presented below share a single source sample, sequenced in a study of T cells in women clearing cervical HPV infection. Sequencing used immunoSEQ multiplex PCR; TCRdb keeps in-frame clones, though not all of them. The sample totals about 30,000 clones; its top ten clones hold 3% to 3.5%. The sequenced sample was blood buffy coat. Receptor source: a woman aged 18-70 years with a cervical HPV16 infection that either progressed to CIN3+ or cleared (not recorded which).

Note on this clone: The CDR3 end lies 3 residues beyond the end of the read and is filled in from the germline J gene. The rearrangement joins TRBV7-8 to TRBJ1-5; D not resolved. Between the trimmed V and J ends, which lost 1 base and 1 base, there was a span of 8 bases. Per the germline V gene, CDR1 is SGHVS and CDR2 is FQNEAQ. This CDR3 has 15 amino acids. The CDR3 reads CASSLEAGSNQPQHF. The covered CDR3 bases are TGTGCCAGCAGCTTAGAGGCCGGGAGCAATCAGCCC.

The CDR3 region is CASKPFGRSGANVLFF. CDR3 bases read: TGTGCCAGTAAGCCGTTTGGGCGCTCTGGGGCCAACGTA. This sequence joins TRBV19 and TRBJ1-4, with D possibly TRBD1 on 5 matching bases. Read sequence stops 3 residues before the CDR3 end, and the germline J gene provides the missing end. The CDR3 contains 16 residues. The germline gives CDR1 LNHDA, CDR2 SQIVND (reference sequence).

A word on this clone: The read ends 3 residues shy of where the CDR3 ends; the end is completed using the germline J gene. The chain links TRBV6-2 or TRBV6-3 to TRBJ1-1, with 11 bases that match TRBD1. Trimming took 7 bases from V and 5 from J; bases not matched to a gene: 15. The CDR3 sequence is 17 residues long. Per germline, CDR1 MNHEY and CDR2 SVGEGT. The CDR3: CASIHGRTGGRGTEAFF. The CDR3 DNA, read in part, is TGTGCCAGCATCCACGGAAGGACAGGGGGCAGGGGAACTGAA.

In the case of this clone: The CDR3 extends 3 residues past the end of the read, so its final part is completed from the germline J gene. This chain joins TRBV2 and TRBJ2-7; 13 bases map to TRBD2. J gave up 6 bases and V 8 bases, and 7 bases lay outside the gene matches. Per the germline V gene, CDR1 is SNHLY and CDR2 is FYNNEI. There are 14 residues in the CDR3. The CDR3 protein is CASAAGLAGREQYF. The CDR3 DNA, read in part, is TGTGCCAGCGCCGCGGGACTAGCGGGGCGCGAG. Using reference TRBV2 and TRBJ2-7 for the parts outside the CDR3, the full variable domain is EPEVTQTPSHQVTQMGQEVILRCVPISNHLYFYWYRQILGQKVEFLVSFYNNEISEKSEIFDDQFSVERPDGSNFTLKIRSTKLEDSAMYFCASAAGLAGREQYFGPGTRLTVT.

On this clone itself: The read terminates 3 residues before the CDR3 end, so the remaining end is supplied by the germline J gene. This chain links TRBV20-1 with TRBJ2-5; tentatively, D is TRBD2 (5 bases). The V end was cut by 5 bases, the J end by 5 bases, with 21 bases between. This CDR3 spans 15 amino acids. Germline loops: CDR1 DFQATT, CDR2 SNEGSKA (reference sequence). The CDR3 region is CSALYLARMGETQYF. The covered CDR3 bases are TGCAGTGCTTTGTACCTAGCCCGGATGGGGGAGACC.

In regard to this clone: The read gets to within 3 residues of the CDR3 end, and the germline J gene fills in the rest. The chain links TRBV20-1 to TRBJ2-7, with 7 bases lining up with TRBD2. From germline, CDR1 is DFQATT and CDR2 SNEGSKA (reference sequence). This CDR3 contains 15 residues. With 5 bases clipped from V and 0 bases from J, the junction kept 10 bases outside the gene matches. The sequenced part of the CDR3 DNA is TGCAGTGCTGGGGGGGGTAGTACTTACTCCTACGAG. It yields the protein CSAGGGSTYSYE. From start to end, the CDR3 is CSAGGGSTYSYEQYF.

Details on this clone: With the read ending 3 residues before the CDR3 end, the germline J gene is used to fill in that end. The chain joins TRBV20-1 to TRBJ2-1; 9 bases fit TRBD1. Germline lookup yields CDR1 DFQATT and CDR2 SNEGSKA (reference sequence). This CDR3 is 14 amino acids long. Trimming cost V 7 bases and J 1 base; bases outside gene matches: 5. The part of the CDR3 DNA that was read is TGCAGTGTTCCGACAGGGGGGTCCTACAATGAG. It codes for CSVPTGGSYNE. The CDR3 in full is CSVPTGGSYNEQFF.

On this clone: The CDR3 is cut off 3 residues early in the read; its end comes from the germline J gene. V and J are TRBV7-6 and TRBJ2-5; 9 bases are a match to TRBD2. Trimming took 3 bases from V and 2 from J; bases not matched to a gene: 1. The CDR3 covers 14 residues. Germline-derived CDR1 and CDR2 are SGHVS and FNYEAQ. CDR3 bases read: TGTGCCAGCAGCTTGGGACTAGCTCAAGAGACC. Translated, it gives CASSLGLAQET. The complete CDR3 sequence is CASSLGLAQETQYF.

Details on this clone: Read data end 3 residues before the CDR3 end; the end is taken from the germline J gene. The chain links TRBV18 to TRBJ1-1; unclear D gene. Germline values: CDR1 KGHSH, CDR2 LQKENI. The V gene lost 3 bases and the J gene lost 5 bases, with 16 bases spanning the gap. The CDR3 consists of 15 residues. The CDR3 here is CASSPQKSGGTEAFF. The CDR3 DNA, read in part, is TGTGCCAGCTCACCTCAAAAGTCCGGCGGGACTGAA.

Here the CDR3 reads CASSSEGGSTEAFF. The part of the CDR3 DNA that was read is TGTGCCAGCAGCTCGGAGGGGGGGAGCACTGAA. V gene TRBV11-1 combines with J gene TRBJ1-1, with D possibly TRBD1 on 6 matching bases. The read stops 3 residues short of the end of the CDR3; the missing end is completed from the germline J gene. The ends were cut back, 4 bases at V and 4 bases at J, with 13 bases in the middle. The CDR3 contains 14 residues. The germline V gene encodes CDR1 SGHAT and CDR2 FQDESV (reference sequence).

To note about this clone: The read ends 3 residues before the CDR3 terminus; that terminus is restored from the germline J gene. The V and J genes are TRBV19 and TRBJ2-2, with 8 nucleotides matching TRBD2. The CDR3 covers 16 residues. Germline CDR1 reads LNHDA; CDR2 reads SQIVND (reference sequence). This CDR3 is CASSIGGALFNSPLFF. The part of the CDR3 DNA that was read is TGTGCCAGTAGTATCGGGGGGGCGTTATTTAATTCACCG.

Notes on this clone: With the read ending 3 residues before the CDR3 end, the germline J gene is used to fill in that end. The J gene is TRBJ1-1, the V gene TRBV19; D perhaps matches TRBD1 (5 bases). From germline, CDR1 is LNHDA and CDR2 SQIVND (reference sequence). Trimming cost V 7 bases and J 7 bases, with 22 bases left between them. This CDR3 comprises 15 residues. Partial CDR3 DNA: TGTGCCAGTACCCTCGGGACTTGGGGGTTCGGTGAA. Protein product: CASTLGTWGFGE. Given in full, the CDR3 is CASTLGTWGFGEAFF.

With respect to this clone: The CDR3 is cut off 3 residues early in the read; its end comes from the germline J gene. The V gene is TRBV5-6, the J gene TRBJ2-3, with TRBD2 identical over 8 bases. The junction had 3 bases not matched to a gene; V was cut back by 2 bases and J by 4 bases. This CDR3 comprises 14 residues. Germline-derived CDR1 and CDR2 are SGHDT and YYEEEE. The CDR3 bases that were read are TGTGCCAGCAGCTTAGGACTAGCCCCAGATACG. Translating it yields CASSLGLAPDT. The complete CDR3 reads CASSLGLAPDTQYF.